Presented here are 19 T cell receptor beta chains from one specimen sequenced in a study of T cells in localized non-small cell lung cancer. Sequenced by immunoSEQ multiplex PCR; TCRdb stores in-frame clones only, minus some. The sample records approximately 72,000 clones, about four fifths being singletons. The material was peripheral blood, obtained before any cancer treatment. These receptors all come from a female donor aged 60 or older with stage I lung adenocarcinoma.

This chain uses TRBV4-1 with TRBJ2-7, with TRBD1 as a possible D gene (6 bases). The CDR3 loop spans 15 amino acids. V shed 1 base and J shed 0 bases, with 10 bases lying between them. The germline CDR1 and CDR2 sequences are MGHRA and YSYEKL. The CDR3 DNA reads as TGCGCCAGCAGCCAAGCCCGGGACAACTCCTACGAGCAGTACTTC. Translation gives CASSQARDNSYEQYF.

This chain connects TRBV14 to TRBJ2-7; TRBD1 matches at 9 bases. This CDR3 has 18 amino acids. Germline trimming cut 1 base from V and 4 bases from J; bases unmatched to any gene: 14. In germline, CDR1 is SGHDN, CDR2 FVKESK. CDR3 protein: CASSQGPESGQGGYEQYF. The CDR3 DNA sequence: TGTGCCAGCAGCCAAGGGCCGGAATCGGGACAGGGCGGTTACGAGCAGTACTTC.

The genes are TRBV11-2 and TRBJ2-1; TRBD1 or TRBD2 may be the D gene (5 bases each). V was shortened by 6 bases and J by 10 bases, with 19 bases between the two germline ends. CDR1 and CDR2 (germline): SGHAT, FQNNGV. This CDR3 spans 14 amino acids. CDR3 residues: CASSYSNWGGEQFF. Written as DNA, the CDR3 is TGTGCCAGCAGTTACTCGAACTGGGGCGGGGAGCAGTTCTTC.

The chain combines TRBV4-1 with TRBJ2-7; no clear D gene. Trimming cost V 4 bases and J 6 bases, with 16 bases left between them. The CDR3 totals 14 residues. The germline gives CDR1 MGHRA, CDR2 YSYEKL. Written as DNA, the CDR3 is TGCGCCAGCAGCCTATCCGACGCCCTTGGCGAGCAGTACTTC. Translation gives CASSLSDALGEQYF.

V usage is TRBV5-1 and J usage is TRBJ2-3; D gene uncertain. The length of the CDR3 is 14 residues. Trimming shortened V by 2 bases and J by 0 bases, and 7 bases separated the two germline ends. Germline CDR1 and CDR2: SGHRS and YFSETQ. The CDR3 loop reads CASSLDSSTDTQYF. In DNA form, the CDR3 reads TGCGCCAGCAGCTTAGATAGTAGCACAGATACGCAGTATTTT. Together with reference TRBV5-1 and TRBJ2-3, the CDR3 gives the full variable domain: KAGVTQTPRYLIKTRGQQVTLSCSPISGHRSVSWYQQTPGQGLQFLFEYFSETQRNKGNFPGRFSGRQFSNSRSEMNVSTLELGDSALYLCASSLDSSTDTQYFGPGTRLTVL.

V and J are TRBV11-1 and TRBJ2-1; TRBD2 matches at 10 bases. V lost 5 bases to trimming and J lost 7 bases; unmatched junction nucleotides: 5. This CDR3 has 14 amino acids. Germline values: CDR1 SGHAT, CDR2 FQDESV (reference sequence). The CDR3 spells CASSPGTSENEQFF. The CDR3 DNA is TGTGCCAGCAGCCCCGGGACTAGCGAAAATGAGCAGTTCTTC.

V gene TRBV18 combines with J gene TRBJ1-1; 8 bases agree with TRBD1. The germline V gene encodes CDR1 KGHSH and CDR2 LQKENI. The CDR3 runs to 16 residues. Unmatched junction bases numbered 8, after V lost 1 base and J lost 4 bases. CDR3 in amino acids: CASSPRQTGAGTEAFF. The DNA for the CDR3 is TGTGCCAGCTCACCACGGCAGACAGGGGCGGGCACTGAAGCTTTCTTT.

The chain couples TRBV11-2 to TRBJ2-6; D ambiguous. CDR1 is SGHAT, CDR2 FQNNGV, per germline. Deletions cut 4 bases from V and 1 base from J, with 5 bases between. This CDR3 region has 14 residues. The CDR3, as DNA: TGTGCCAGCAGCTCTTTATCTGGGGCCAACGTCCTGACTTTC. This encodes CASSSLSGANVLTF.

For the CDR3, the DNA is TGTGCCAGCAGCTTAGTAATTGGGACAGGGGGCACTGAAGCTTTCTTT. Amino acids: CASSLVIGTGGTEAFF. The V and J genes are TRBV7-9 and TRBJ1-1; the match to TRBD1 covers 11 bases. V lost 1 base, J lost 4 bases, and 5 bases stayed unmatched. The CDR3 runs 16 residues. Germline V lookup: CDR1 SEHNR, CDR2 FQNEAQ (reference sequence).

The chain links TRBV10-1 to TRBJ2-5, with a possible D match to TRBD2 (6 bases). Germline CDR1 WNHNN, CDR2 SYGVQD (reference sequence). V was cut by 2 bases and J by 3 bases, with 10 bases left in between. The CDR3 runs 14 residues. Here the CDR3 reads CASSEAGREETQYF. In DNA, the CDR3 is TGCGCCAGCAGTGAGGCGGGACGAGAAGAGACCCAGTACTTC.

This clone was seen just once. The chain uses TRBV19 and TRBJ1-2, with 7 nucleotides matching TRBD1. CDR1 and CDR2 from the germline V gene are LNHDA and SQIVND (reference sequence). This CDR3 region has 13 residues. Trimming cost V 8 bases and J 5 bases; bases outside gene matches: 8. In nucleotides, the CDR3 is TGTGCCAGTGCGACGGACAGGAGATATGGCTACACCTTC. Amino acid sequence: CASATDRRYGYTF.

The chain joins TRBV5-6 to TRBJ2-2; 8 bases fit TRBD1. Trimming took 4 bases from V and 4 from J; bases not matched to a gene: 6. The germline CDR1 and CDR2 sequences are SGHDT and YYEEEE. This CDR3 is 15 amino acids long. CDR3 coding DNA: TGTGCCAGCAGCCCTGGACAGGGAGGCACCGGGGAGCTGTTTTTT. Protein product: CASSPGQGGTGELFF.

The chain employs TRBV5-8 and TRBJ2-5, with 13 bases fitting TRBD2. V was pared by 4 bases and J by 1 base, with 4 bases of the junction left unmatched. Germline V gene sequence: CDR1 SGHTS, CDR2 YDEGEE. The CDR3 loop spans 16 amino acids. CDR3 residues: CASSPGLAGTQETQYF. The CDR3 DNA reads as TGTGCCAGCAGCCCGGGACTAGCGGGAACCCAAGAGACCCAGTACTTC.

The chain employs TRBV5-1 and TRBJ2-3; D is perhaps TRBD2 (6 bases). Deletions cut 5 bases from V and 0 bases from J, with 13 bases between. This CDR3 comprises 15 residues. Germline CDR1 reads SGHRS; CDR2 reads YFSETQ. The CDR3 reads CASRRSGDSTDTQYF. The CDR3 DNA follows: TGCGCCAGCAGGAGGTCGGGGGATAGCACAGATACGCAGTATTTT.

This rearrangement joins TRBV10-3 to TRBJ2-7, with 10 positions matching TRBD2. The CDR3 sequence is 16 residues long. V gave up 0 bases and J gave up 2 bases; unmatched junction bases: 4. Germline values: CDR1 ENHRY, CDR2 SYGVKD. The CDR3 bases are TGTGCCATCAGTGAGTCCGTAGGACTAGCGGCCTACGAGCAGTACTTC. Translating it yields CAISESVGLAAYEQYF.

The CDR3 DNA reads as TGTGCCAGCAGCTTATTCGAGCAGTACTTC. Translating it yields CASSLFEQYF. The V gene is TRBV11-2, the J gene TRBJ2-7; D remains unclear. In germline, CDR1 is SGHAT, CDR2 FQNNGV. There are 10 residues in the CDR3. Trimming took off 2 bases at V and 6 bases at J, with 2 bases between the two ends. The full variable domain, rest sourced from reference TRBV11-2 and TRBJ2-7, is EAGVAQSPRYKIIEKRQSVAFWCNPISGHATLYWYQQILGQGPKLLIQFQNNGVVDDSQLPKDRFSAERLKGVDSTLKIQPAKLEDSAVYLCASSLFEQYFGPGTRLTVT.

The chain combines TRBV6-5 with TRBJ1-4, with TRBD1 matching 12 bases. Trimming removed 5 bases from V and 8 bases from J; junction bases left unmatched: 6. In germline, CDR1 is MNHEY, CDR2 SVGAGI. The CDR3 consists of 15 residues. CDR3 sequence (DNA): TGTGCCAGCAGTCGAGGGACAGGGGGCAGGGAAAAACTGTTTTTT. This codes for CASSRGTGGREKLFF.

V usage is TRBV19 and J usage is TRBJ2-6; no clear D. Trimming removed 1 base from V and 2 bases from J, with 18 bases in between. Germline CDR1 reads LNHDA; CDR2 reads SQIVND (reference sequence). The CDR3 sequence is 19 residues long. Here the CDR3 DNA reads TGTGCCAGTAGTATAGTAGAAGGGTACGTCCTCGCTGGGGCCAACGTCCTGACTTTC. It encodes CASSIVEGYVLAGANVLTF. The whole variable domain, remainder taken from reference TRBV19 and TRBJ2-6, is DGGITQSPKYLFRKEGQNVTLSCEQNLNHDAMYWYRQDPGQGLRLIYYSQIVNDFQKGDIAEGYSVSREKKESFPLTVTSAQKNPTAFYLCASSIVEGYVLAGANVLTFGAGSRLTVL.

This clone was detected a few times. This rearrangement joins TRBV7-9 to TRBJ2-7; maybe TRBD1 (6 bases). Per germline, CDR1 SEHNR and CDR2 FQNEAQ (reference sequence). V lost 7 bases to trimming and J lost 2 bases, with 27 bases between them. The CDR3 totals 18 residues. CDR3 DNA: TGTGCCAGCACAAGACAGGCACTTCAGGTCCCCCCCGCCTACGAGCAGTACTTC. Its protein is CASTRQALQVPPAYEQYF. Full variable domain (rest looked up from reference TRBV7-9 and TRBJ2-7): DTGVSQNPRHKITKRGQNVTFRCDPISEHNRLYWYRQTLGQGPEFLTYFQNEAQLEKSRLLSDRFSAERPKGSFSTLEIQRTEQGDSAMYLCASTRQALQVPPAYEQYFGPGTRLTVT.